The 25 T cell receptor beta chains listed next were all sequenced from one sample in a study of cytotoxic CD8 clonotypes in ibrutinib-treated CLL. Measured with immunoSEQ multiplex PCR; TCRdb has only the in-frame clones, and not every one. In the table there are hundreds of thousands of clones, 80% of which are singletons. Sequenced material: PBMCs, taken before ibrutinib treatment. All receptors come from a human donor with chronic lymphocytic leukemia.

The CDR3 reads CASSLDLRESYEQYF. The CDR3 nucleotides are TGTGCCAGCAGCTTGGATTTACGGGAATCCTACGAGCAGTACTTC. The chain uses TRBV5-4 and TRBJ2-7, with D maybe TRBD2 (5 bases). V gave up 0 bases and J gave up 1 base, with 11 bases separating them. Germline lookup yields CDR1 SGHNT and CDR2 YYREEE (reference sequence). This CDR3 has 15 residues.

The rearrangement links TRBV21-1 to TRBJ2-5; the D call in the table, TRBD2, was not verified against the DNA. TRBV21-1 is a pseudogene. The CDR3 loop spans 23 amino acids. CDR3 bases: TGTGCCAGCAGCAAAGTCCGTAATCAGTTTGCCCTTAGACGGACTAGCGGGAGTGAGACCCAGTACTTC. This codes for CASSKVRNQFALRRTSGSETQYF.

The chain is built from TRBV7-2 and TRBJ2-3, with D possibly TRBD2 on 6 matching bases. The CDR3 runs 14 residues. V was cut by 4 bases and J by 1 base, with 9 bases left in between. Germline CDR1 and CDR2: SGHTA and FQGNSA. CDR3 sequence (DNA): TGTGCCAGCAGCTCGTTAGCGGGCACAGATACGCAGTATTTT. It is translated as CASSSLAGTDTQYF.

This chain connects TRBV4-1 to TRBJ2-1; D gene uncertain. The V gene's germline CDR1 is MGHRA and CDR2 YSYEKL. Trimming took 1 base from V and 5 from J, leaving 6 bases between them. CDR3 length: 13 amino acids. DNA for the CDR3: TGCGCCAGCAGCCAAGGGGCAGACAATGAGCAGTTCTTC. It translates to CASSQGADNEQFF.

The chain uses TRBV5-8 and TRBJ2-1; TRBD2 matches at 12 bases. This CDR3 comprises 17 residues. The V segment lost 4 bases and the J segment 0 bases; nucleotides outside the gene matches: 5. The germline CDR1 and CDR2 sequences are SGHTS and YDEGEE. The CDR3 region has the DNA TGTGCCAGCAGCCCAAGGACTAGCGGGGTCTCCTACAATGAGCAGTTCTTC. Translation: CASSPRTSGVSYNEQFF.

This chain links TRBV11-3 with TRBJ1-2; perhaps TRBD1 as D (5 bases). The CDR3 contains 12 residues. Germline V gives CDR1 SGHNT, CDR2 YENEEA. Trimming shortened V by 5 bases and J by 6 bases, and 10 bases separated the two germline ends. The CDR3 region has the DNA TGTGCCAGCAGCAACGGGGGAAATGGCTACACCTTC. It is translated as CASSNGGNGYTF.

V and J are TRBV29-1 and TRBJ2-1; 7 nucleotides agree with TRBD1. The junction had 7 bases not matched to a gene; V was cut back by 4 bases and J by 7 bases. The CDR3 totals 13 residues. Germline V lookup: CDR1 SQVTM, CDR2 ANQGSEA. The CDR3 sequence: CSVVLTGPNEQFF. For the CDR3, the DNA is TGCAGCGTTGTTTTGACAGGGCCGAATGAGCAGTTCTTC.

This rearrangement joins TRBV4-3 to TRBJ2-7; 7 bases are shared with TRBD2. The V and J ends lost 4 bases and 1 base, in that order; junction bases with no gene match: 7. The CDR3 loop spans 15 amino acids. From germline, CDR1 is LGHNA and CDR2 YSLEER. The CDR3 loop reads CASSLEAGFSYEQYF. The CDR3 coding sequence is TGCGCCAGCAGCCTGGAAGCGGGATTTTCCTACGAGCAGTACTTC.

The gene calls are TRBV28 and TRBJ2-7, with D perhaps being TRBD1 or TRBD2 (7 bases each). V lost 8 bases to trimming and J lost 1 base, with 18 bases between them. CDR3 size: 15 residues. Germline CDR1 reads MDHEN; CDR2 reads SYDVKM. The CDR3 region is CASPSPRGGSYEQYF. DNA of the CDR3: TGTGCCAGCCCTTCCCCCAGGGGGGGATCCTACGAGCAGTACTTC.

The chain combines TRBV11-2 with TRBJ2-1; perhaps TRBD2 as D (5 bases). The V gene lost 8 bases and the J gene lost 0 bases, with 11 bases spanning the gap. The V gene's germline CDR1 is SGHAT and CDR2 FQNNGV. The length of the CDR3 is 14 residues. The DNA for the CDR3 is TGTGCCAGCGGACTGGACCACTCCTACAATGAGCAGTTCTTC. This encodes CASGLDHSYNEQFF. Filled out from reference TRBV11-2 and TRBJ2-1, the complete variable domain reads EAGVAQSPRYKIIEKRQSVAFWCNPISGHATLYWYQQILGQGPKLLIQFQNNGVVDDSQLPKDRFSAERLKGVDSTLKIQPAKLEDSAVYLCASGLDHSYNEQFFGPGTRLTVL.

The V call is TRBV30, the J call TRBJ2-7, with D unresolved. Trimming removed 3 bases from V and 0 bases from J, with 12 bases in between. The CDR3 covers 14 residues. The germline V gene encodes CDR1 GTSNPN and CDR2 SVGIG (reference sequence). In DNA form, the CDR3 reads TGTGCCTGGAGCGACCCCACTTCCTCCTACGAGCAGTACTTC. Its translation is CAWSDPTSSYEQYF.

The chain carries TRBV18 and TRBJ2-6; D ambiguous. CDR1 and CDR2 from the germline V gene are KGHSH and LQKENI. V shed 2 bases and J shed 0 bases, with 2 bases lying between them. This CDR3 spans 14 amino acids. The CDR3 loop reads CASSPISGANVLTF. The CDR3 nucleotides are TGTGCCAGCTCACCAATCTCTGGGGCCAACGTCCTGACTTTC.

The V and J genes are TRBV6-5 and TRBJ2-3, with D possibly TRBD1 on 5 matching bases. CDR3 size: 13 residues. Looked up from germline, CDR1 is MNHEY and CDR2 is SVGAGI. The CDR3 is CAHGAARTDTQYF. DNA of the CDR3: TGTGCTCATGGGGCAGCCCGCACAGATACGCAGTATTTT.

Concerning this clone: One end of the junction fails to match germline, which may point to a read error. In nucleotides, the CDR3 is TGTGTCAGCAGCTTAGGGTATCGCAATGAGCAGTTCTTC. Translation gives CVSSLGYRNEQFF. This chain joins TRBV5-4 and TRBJ2-1; D unresolved. Germline-derived CDR1 and CDR2 are SGHNT and YYREEE (reference sequence). This CDR3 comprises 13 residues.

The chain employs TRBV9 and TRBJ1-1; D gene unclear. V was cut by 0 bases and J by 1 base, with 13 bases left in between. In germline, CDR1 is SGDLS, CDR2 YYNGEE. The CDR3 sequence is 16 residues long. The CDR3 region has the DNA TGTGCCAGCAGCGTAGGTCCCCAGAGGAGGAACACTGAAGCTTTCTTT. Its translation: CASSVGPQRRNTEAFF.

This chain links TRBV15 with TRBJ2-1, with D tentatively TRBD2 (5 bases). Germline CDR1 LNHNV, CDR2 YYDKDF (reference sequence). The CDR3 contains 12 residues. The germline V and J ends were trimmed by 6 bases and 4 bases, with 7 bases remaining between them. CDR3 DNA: TGTGCCACCAGTGGCGGGTACAATGAGCAGTTCTTC. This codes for CATSGGYNEQFF.

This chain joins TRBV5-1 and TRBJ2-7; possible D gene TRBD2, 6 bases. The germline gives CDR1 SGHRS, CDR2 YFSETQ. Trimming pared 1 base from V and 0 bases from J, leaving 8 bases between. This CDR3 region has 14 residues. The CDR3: CASSLLRDSYEQYF. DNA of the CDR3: TGCGCCAGCAGCTTGTTGCGGGACTCCTACGAGCAGTACTTC.

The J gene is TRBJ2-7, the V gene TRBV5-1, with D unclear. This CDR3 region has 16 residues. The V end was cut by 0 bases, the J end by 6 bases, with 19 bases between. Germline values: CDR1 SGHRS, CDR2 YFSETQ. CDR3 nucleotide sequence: TGCGCCAGCAGCTTGGACACCGGACCCCCAGAAGGCGAGCAGTACTTC. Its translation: CASSLDTGPPEGEQYF. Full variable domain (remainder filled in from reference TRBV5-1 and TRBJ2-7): KAGVTQTPRYLIKTRGQQVTLSCSPISGHRSVSWYQQTPGQGLQFLFEYFSETQRNKGNFPGRFSGRQFSNSRSEMNVSTLELGDSALYLCASSLDTGPPEGEQYFGPGTRLTVT.

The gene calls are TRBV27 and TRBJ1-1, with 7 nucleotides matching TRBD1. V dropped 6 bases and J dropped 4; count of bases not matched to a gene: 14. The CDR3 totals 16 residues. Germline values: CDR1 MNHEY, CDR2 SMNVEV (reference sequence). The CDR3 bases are TGTGCCAGCAGCCTCGACTCGACAGGGCTGAGCACTGAAGCTTTCTTT. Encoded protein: CASSLDSTGLSTEAFF.

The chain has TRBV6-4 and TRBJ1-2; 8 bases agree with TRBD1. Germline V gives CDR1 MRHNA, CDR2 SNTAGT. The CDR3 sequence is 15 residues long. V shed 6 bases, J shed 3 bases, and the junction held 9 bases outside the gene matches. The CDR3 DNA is TGTGCCAGCAGGATCGGTCAGGGGGCCGACTATGGCTACACCTTC. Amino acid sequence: CASRIGQGADYGYTF.

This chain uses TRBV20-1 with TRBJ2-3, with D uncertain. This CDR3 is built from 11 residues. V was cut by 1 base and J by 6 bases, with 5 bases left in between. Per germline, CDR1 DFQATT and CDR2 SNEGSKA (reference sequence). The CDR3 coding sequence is TGCAGTGCTAGAGTCTGGGATACGCAGTATTTT. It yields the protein CSARVWDTQYF.

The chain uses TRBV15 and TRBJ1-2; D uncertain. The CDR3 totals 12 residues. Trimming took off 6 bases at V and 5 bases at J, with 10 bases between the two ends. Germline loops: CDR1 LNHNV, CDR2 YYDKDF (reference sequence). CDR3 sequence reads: CATSKEVYGYTF. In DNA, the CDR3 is TGTGCCACCAGTAAAGAGGTATATGGCTACACCTTC.

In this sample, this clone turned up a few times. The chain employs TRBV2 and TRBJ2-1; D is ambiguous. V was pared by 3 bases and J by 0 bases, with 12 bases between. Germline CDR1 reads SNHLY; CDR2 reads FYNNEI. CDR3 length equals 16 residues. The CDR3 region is CASSEPRVSSYNEQFF. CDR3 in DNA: TGTGCCAGCAGTGAGCCTAGGGTAAGCTCCTACAATGAGCAGTTCTTC.

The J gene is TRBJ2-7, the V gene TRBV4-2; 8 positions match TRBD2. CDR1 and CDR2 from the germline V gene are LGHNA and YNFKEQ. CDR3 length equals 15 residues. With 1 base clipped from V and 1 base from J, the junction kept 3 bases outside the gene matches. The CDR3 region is CASSQAGRGSYEQYF. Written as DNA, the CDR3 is TGTGCCAGCAGCCAAGCCGGGAGGGGATCCTACGAGCAGTACTTC.

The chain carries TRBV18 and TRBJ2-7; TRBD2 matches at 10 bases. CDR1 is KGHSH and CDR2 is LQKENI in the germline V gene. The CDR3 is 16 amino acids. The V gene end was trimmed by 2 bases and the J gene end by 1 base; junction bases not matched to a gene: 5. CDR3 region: CASSPFELAGSYEQYF. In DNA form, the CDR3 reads TGTGCCAGCTCACCATTCGAACTAGCGGGATCCTACGAGCAGTACTTC. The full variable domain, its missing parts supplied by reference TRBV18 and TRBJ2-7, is NAGVMQNPRHLVRRRGQEARLRCSPMKGHSHVYWYRQLPEEGLKFMVYLQKENIIDESGMPKERFSAEFPKEGPSILRIQQVVRGDSAAYFCASSPFELAGSYEQYFGPGTRLTVT.